This record covers a single TCR beta chain. Per germline, CDR1 SEHNR and CDR2 FQNEAQ (reference sequence). V gave up 4 bases and J gave up 2 bases, with 14 bases separating them. This CDR3 region has 15 residues. The data derive from a study of T-cell memory formation after mild COVID-19. Constant-segment-primed 5'RACE gave TCR alpha and TCR beta cDNA libraries with sample barcodes and UMIs. TCRdb reprocessed the 5' RACE reads with MiXCR, giving one entry per CDR3 protein. The top ten hold approximately 21% of the sample, which has roughly 400,000 distinct CDR3 sequences, 16% seen once. The rearrangement links TRBV7-9 to TRBJ1-1, with D hard to call. The source material was PBMCs or a T cell subset sorted from them (not recorded which). The source is a man aged 18-30 years who had mild COVID-19 (a few samples of this study predate the infection). Cell type and time point are not known. The CDR3 protein is CASSSHRTKNTEAFF. CDR3 DNA: TGTGCCAGCAGCTCGCACAGAACTAAAAACACTGAAGCTTTCTTT. The entire variable domain, with the rest obtained from reference TRBV7-9 and TRBJ1-1, is as follows: DTGVSQNPRHKITKRGQNVTFRCDPISEHNRLYWYRQTLGQGPEFLTYFQNEAQLEKSRLLSDRFSAERPKGSFSTLEIQRTEQGDSAMYLCASSSHRTKNTEAFFGQGTRLTVV.